Shown below are 11 T cell receptor beta chains from a single sample sequenced in a study of PD-1 blockade in classical Hodgkin lymphoma. In every patient, relapse followed autologous stem cell transplantation, while exposure to brentuximab vedotin differed. Produced via immunoSEQ multiplex PCR; TCRdb's table is partial and in-frame only. The sample lists roughly 20,000 clones; just over 85% were seen once. Material: peripheral blood mononuclear cells (PBMCs), obtained before the second cycle of nivolumab. These TCRs come from a human donor with classical Hodgkin lymphoma.

V and J are TRBV6-6 and TRBJ1-3, with 7 bases aligning to TRBD1. Germline V CDR1 and CDR2: MNHNY, SVGAGI (reference sequence). This CDR3 has 14 residues. Trimming removed 5 bases from V and 3 bases from J; junction bases left unmatched: 4. Here the CDR3 DNA reads TGTGCCAGCAGTCTGGGACAGAGTGGAAACACCATATATTTT. Its translation: CASSLGQSGNTIYF.

This clone has just one count. The chain recombines TRBV5-1 with TRBJ1-2, with D perhaps matching TRBD1 (5 bases). V was shortened by 0 bases and J by 6 bases, with 12 bases between the two germline ends. The CDR3 runs 14 residues. Per the germline V gene, CDR1 is SGHRS and CDR2 is YFSETQ. CDR3 region: CASSLEGVGNGYTF. In nucleotides, the CDR3 is TGCGCCAGCAGCTTGGAAGGGGTCGGGAATGGCTACACCTTC.

Worth noting for this clone: Additional DNA sequences in this sample encode the identical CDR3. V usage is TRBV7-9 and J usage is TRBJ1-4; 10 nucleotides agree with TRBD1. The CDR3 has 15 residues. The junction had 2 bases not matched to a gene; V was cut back by 3 bases and J by 4 bases. Germline assignment: CDR1 SEHNR and CDR2 FQNEAQ (reference sequence). CDR3 sequence: CASSLDRGFNEKLFF. The CDR3 DNA follows: TGTGCCAGCAGCTTGGACAGGGGGTTTAATGAAAAACTGTTTTTT.

The chain couples TRBV6-4 to TRBJ2-3; 7 nucleotides match TRBD2. CDR3 length equals 15 residues. Trimming took 3 bases from V and 0 from J; bases not matched to a gene: 3. Germline CDR1 reads MRHNA; CDR2 reads SNTAGT. CDR3 nucleotides: TGTGCCAGCAGTGAAGAGCGGGGTAGCACAGATACGCAGTATTTT. It translates to CASSEERGSTDTQYF.

The chain links TRBV2 to TRBJ2-4; 14 bases align to TRBD2. This CDR3 region has 15 residues. V was pared by 4 bases and J by 8 bases, with 4 bases of the junction left unmatched. Germline V gene data show CDR1 as SNHLY and CDR2 as FYNNEI. CDR3 coding DNA: TGTGCCAGCAGTGCGACTAGCGGGGGGGCTGACATTCAGTACTTC. It specifies CASSATSGGADIQYF.

This clone was counted a few times. This chain uses TRBV10-2 with TRBJ1-1, with TRBD1 matching over 9 bases. CDR1 is WSHSY, CDR2 SAAADI, per germline. Trimming at V came to 8 bases and at J to 1 base, leaving 5 bases not matched to a gene. The CDR3 length is 14 residues. This CDR3 reads CASSGDRANTEAFF. CDR3 DNA: TGCGCCAGCTCCGGGGACAGGGCGAACACTGAAGCTTTCTTT.

V is TRBV7-6 and J is TRBJ2-7; 9 bases agree with TRBD1. Per the germline V gene, CDR1 is SGHVS and CDR2 is FNYEAQ. After removal of 5 bases from V and 6 bases from J, the junction contained 14 bases not matched to a gene. There are 16 residues in the CDR3. The CDR3 DNA reads as TGTGCCAGCAGCGACAACACAGGGGGCCGCCGTCTCGAGCAGTACTTC. It is translated as CASSDNTGGRRLEQYF. Full variable domain (missing parts from reference TRBV7-6 and TRBJ2-7): GAGVSQSPRYKVTKRGQDVALRCDPISGHVSLYWYRQALGQGPEFLTYFNYEAQQDKSGLPNDRFSAERPEGSISTLTIQRTEQRDSAMYRCASSDNTGGRRLEQYFGPGTRLTVT.

About this clone: The junction shows a germline mismatch at one end, possibly a read error. This chain joins TRBV5-1 and TRBJ2-3; 8 nucleotides match TRBD2. CDR1 and CDR2 from the germline V gene are SGHRS and YFSETQ. This CDR3 is 16 amino acids long. CDR3 nucleotide sequence: TGCGCCAACAGCCCCCTGGTAGCGGGGCCCACAGATACGCAGTATTTT. Its translation: CANSPLVAGPTDTQYF.

This clone was picked up one time. The CDR3 loop is CASSKDRLLQETQYF. CDR3 coding DNA: TGTGCCAGCTCCAAAGACAGGCTCCTGCAAGAGACCCAGTACTTC. The rearrangement joins TRBV7-9 to TRBJ2-5; weak D call: TRBD1 (6 bases). V was cut by 8 bases and J by 2 bases, with 18 bases left in between. This CDR3 has 15 amino acids. Germline V lookup: CDR1 SEHNR, CDR2 FQNEAQ (reference sequence).

V is TRBV4-2 and J is TRBJ2-4, with D tentatively TRBD2 (5 bases). The CDR3 totals 17 residues. V lost 0 bases and J lost 1, with 13 bases in between. The V gene's germline CDR1 is LGHNA and CDR2 YNFKEQ. For the CDR3, the DNA is TGTGCCAGCAGCCAAGAACGGGGAGAGCGGGCCAAAAACATTCAGTACTTC. It is translated as CASSQERGERAKNIQYF.

The J gene is TRBJ1-2, the V gene TRBV5-4, with TRBD1 identical over 9 bases. The length of the CDR3 is 16 residues. J gave up 4 bases and V 0 bases, and 7 bases lay outside the gene matches. The germline V gene has CDR1 SGHNT and CDR2 YYREEE (reference sequence). CDR3 loop: CASSLGQGVSLYGYTF. DNA for the CDR3: TGTGCCAGCAGCTTGGGACAGGGGGTTTCTCTCTATGGCTACACCTTC.